Sequencing of this T cell receptor beta chain was carried out in a study of blood T cell repertoires in COVID-19. As for the study in general: Donors in the United States, Italy and Spain gave samples during acute or convalescent COVID-19.

How the authors handled the data: Amplification of reference gene primers was used by the study to estimate nucleated cell counts. Some clones are missing from TCRdb's copy, which holds only in-frame ones; the method was immunoSEQ multiplex PCR. V and J calls and clone size are those listed in that table; D and trimming were worked out from the DNA. The data show about 150,000 clones, almost 80% seen once. From germline, CDR1 is KGHSH and CDR2 LQKENI. V shed 8 bases and J shed 10 bases, with 15 bases lying between them. This CDR3 has 12 residues. The TCR sequence derives from a middle-aged man with active or convalescent COVID-19. The chain carries TRBV18 and TRBJ2-1; D perhaps matches TRBD1 (6 bases). Sample: peripheral blood. The CDR3: CASANSGTEQFF. CDR3 in DNA: TGTGCCAGCGCCAATTCCGGGACAGAGCAGTTCTTC.